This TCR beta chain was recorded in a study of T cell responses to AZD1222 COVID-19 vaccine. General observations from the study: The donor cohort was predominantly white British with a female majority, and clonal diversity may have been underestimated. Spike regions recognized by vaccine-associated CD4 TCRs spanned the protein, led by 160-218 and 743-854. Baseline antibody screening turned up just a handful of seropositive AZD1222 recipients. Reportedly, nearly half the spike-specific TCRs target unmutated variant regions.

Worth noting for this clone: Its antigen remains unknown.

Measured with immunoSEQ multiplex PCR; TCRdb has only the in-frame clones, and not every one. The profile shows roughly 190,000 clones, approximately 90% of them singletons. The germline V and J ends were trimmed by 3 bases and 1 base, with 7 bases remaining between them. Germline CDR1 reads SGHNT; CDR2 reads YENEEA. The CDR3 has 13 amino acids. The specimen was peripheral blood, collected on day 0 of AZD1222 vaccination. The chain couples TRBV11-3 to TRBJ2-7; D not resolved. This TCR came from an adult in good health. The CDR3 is CASSFLESYEQYF. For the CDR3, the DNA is TGTGCCAGCAGCTTCCTAGAATCCTACGAGCAGTACTTC.